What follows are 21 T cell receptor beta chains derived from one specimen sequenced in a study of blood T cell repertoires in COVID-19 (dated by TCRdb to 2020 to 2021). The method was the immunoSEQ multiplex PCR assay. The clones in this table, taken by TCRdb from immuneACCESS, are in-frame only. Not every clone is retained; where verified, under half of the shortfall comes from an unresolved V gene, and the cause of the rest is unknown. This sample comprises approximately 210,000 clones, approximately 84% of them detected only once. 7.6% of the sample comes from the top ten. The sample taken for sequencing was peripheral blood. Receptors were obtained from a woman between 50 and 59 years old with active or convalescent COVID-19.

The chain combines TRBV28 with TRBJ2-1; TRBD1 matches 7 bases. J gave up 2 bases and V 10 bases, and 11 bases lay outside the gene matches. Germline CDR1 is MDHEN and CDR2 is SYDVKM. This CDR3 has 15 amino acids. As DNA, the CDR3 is TGTGCCACCACAACGGTACAGGGGACCTACAATGAGCAGTTCTTC. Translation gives CATTTVQGTYNEQFF. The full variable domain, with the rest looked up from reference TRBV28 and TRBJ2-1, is DVKVTQSSRYLVKRTGEKVFLECVQDMDHENMFWYRQDPGLGLRLIYFSYDVKMKEKGDIPEGYSVSREKKERFSLILESASTNQTSMYLCATTTVQGTYNEQFFGPGTRLTVL.

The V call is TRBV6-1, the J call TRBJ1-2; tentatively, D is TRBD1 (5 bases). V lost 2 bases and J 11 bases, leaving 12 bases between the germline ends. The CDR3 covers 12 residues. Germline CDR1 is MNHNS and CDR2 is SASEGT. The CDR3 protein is CASSERAGRYTF. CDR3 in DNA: TGTGCCAGCAGTGAAAGGGCAGGGAGGTACACCTTC.

CDR3 residues: CASSLQQGGGTGELFF. The CDR3 nucleotides read TGTGCCAGCAGCTTACAACAGGGCGGCGGCACCGGGGAGCTGTTTTTT. The chain is built from TRBV11-2 and TRBJ2-2; a possible D gene is TRBD1 (6 bases). CDR3 size: 16 residues. CDR1 is SGHAT, CDR2 FQNNGV, per germline. Trimming pared 2 bases from V and 4 bases from J, leaving 14 bases between.

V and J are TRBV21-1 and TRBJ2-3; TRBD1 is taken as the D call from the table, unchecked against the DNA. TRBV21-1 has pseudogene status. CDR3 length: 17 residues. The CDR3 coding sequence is TGTGCCAGCAGTCAAAGATCGGCCAAACAGCTCACAGATACGCAGTATTTT. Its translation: CASSQRSAKQLTDTQYF.

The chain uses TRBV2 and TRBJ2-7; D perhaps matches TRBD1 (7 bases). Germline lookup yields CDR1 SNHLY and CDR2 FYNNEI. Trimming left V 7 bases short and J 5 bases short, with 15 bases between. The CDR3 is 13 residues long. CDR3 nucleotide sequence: TGTGCCAGCATCGGAGGGGGCGGTCACGAGCAGTACTTC. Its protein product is CASIGGGGHEQYF.

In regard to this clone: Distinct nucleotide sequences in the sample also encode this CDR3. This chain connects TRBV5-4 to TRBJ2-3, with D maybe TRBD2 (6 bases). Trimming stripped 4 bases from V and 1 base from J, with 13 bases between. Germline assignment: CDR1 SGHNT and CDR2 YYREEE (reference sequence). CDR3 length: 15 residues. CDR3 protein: CASSLDGGGTDTQYF. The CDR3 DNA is TGTGCCAGCAGCCTCGACGGGGGAGGCACAGATACGCAGTATTTT.

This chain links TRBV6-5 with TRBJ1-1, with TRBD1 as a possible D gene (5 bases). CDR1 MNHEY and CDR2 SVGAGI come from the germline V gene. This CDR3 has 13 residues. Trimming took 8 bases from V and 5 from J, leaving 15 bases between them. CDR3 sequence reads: CASLFSRGTEAFF. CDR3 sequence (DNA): TGTGCCAGCCTTTTCTCGCGGGGGACTGAAGCTTTCTTT.

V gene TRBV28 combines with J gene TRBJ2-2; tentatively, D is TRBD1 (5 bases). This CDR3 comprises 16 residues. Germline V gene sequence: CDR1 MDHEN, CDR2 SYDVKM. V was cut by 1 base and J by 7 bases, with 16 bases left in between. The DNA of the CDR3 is TGTGCCAGCAGTTTATCAGGCCAGGGTAAAGGCGGGGAGCTGTTTTTT. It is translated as CASSLSGQGKGGELFF.

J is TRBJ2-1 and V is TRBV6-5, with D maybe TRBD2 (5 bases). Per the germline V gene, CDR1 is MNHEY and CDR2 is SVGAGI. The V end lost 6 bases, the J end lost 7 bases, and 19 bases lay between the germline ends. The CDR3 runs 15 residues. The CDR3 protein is CASRAQAVSLNEQFF. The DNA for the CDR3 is TGTGCCAGCAGGGCTCAAGCGGTGAGTCTAAATGAGCAGTTCTTC.

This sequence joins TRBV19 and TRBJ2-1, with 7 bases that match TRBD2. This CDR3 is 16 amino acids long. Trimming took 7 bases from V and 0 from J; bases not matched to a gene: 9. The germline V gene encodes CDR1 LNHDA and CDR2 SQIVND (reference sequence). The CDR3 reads CASKGRAGSSYNEQFF. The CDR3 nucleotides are TGTGCCAGTAAGGGGAGGGCGGGAAGCTCCTACAATGAGCAGTTCTTC.

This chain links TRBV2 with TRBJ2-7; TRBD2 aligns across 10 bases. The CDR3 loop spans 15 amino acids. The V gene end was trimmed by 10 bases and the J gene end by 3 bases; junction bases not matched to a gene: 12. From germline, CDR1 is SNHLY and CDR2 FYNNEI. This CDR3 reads CATRRELAGSYEQYF. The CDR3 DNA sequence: TGTGCCACCCGAAGGGAACTAGCGGGAAGCTACGAGCAGTACTTC.

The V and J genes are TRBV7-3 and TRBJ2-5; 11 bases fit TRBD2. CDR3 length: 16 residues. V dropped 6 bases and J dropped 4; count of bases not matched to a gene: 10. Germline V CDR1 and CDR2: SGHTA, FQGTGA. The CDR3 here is CASSLTTSGRTETQYF. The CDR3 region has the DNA TGTGCCAGCAGTCTCACTACTAGCGGGAGAACAGAGACCCAGTACTTC.

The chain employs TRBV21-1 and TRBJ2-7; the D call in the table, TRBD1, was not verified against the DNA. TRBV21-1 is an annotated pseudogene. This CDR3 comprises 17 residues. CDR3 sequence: CASSKIPRPQGPYEQYV. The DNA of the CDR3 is TGTGCCAGCAGCAAAATCCCGAGGCCCCAGGGGCCCTACGAGCAGTACGTC.

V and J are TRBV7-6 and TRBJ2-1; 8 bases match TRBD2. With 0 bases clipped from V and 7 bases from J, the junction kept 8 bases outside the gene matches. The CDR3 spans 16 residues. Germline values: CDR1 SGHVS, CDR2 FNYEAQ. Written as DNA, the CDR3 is TGTGCCAGCAGCTTAGCGAATCGGGAGGGAAGGAATGAGCAGTTCTTC. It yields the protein CASSLANREGRNEQFF.

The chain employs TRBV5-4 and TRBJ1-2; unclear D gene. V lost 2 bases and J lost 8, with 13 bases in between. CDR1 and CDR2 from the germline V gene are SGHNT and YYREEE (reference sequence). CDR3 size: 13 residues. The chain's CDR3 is CASSFSGKGGYTF. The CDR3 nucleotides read TGTGCCAGCAGCTTTAGCGGGAAGGGCGGCTACACCTTC.

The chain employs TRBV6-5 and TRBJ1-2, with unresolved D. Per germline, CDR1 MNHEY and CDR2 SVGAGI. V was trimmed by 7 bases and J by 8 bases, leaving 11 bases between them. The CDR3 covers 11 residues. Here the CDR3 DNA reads TGTGCCAGCATCGCGCCTTCCGGCTACACCTTC. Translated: CASIAPSGYTF.

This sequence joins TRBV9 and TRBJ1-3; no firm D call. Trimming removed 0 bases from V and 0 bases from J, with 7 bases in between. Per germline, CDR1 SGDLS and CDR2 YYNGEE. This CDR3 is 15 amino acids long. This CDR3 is CASSVAPSSGNTIYF. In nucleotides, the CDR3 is TGTGCCAGCAGCGTAGCCCCGAGCTCTGGAAACACCATATATTTT.

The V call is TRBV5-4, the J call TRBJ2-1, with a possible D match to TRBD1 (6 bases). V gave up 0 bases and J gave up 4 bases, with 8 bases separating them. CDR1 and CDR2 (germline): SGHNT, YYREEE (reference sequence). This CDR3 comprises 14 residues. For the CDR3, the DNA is TGTGCCAGCAGCTTGGCTGGACAGTACAATGAGCAGTTCTTC. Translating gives CASSLAGQYNEQFF.

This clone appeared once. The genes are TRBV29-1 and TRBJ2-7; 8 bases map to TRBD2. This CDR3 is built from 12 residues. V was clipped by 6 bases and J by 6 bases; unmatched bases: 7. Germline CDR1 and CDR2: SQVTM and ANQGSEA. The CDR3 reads CSVVPAGAEQYF. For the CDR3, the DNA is TGCAGCGTCGTCCCAGCGGGAGCCGAGCAGTACTTC.

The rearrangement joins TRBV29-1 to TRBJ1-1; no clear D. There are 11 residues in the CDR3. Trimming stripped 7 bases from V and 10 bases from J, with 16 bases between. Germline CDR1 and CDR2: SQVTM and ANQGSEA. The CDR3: CSGLTRGRAFF. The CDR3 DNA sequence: TGCAGCGGTCTGACTCGGGGTAGAGCTTTCTTT.

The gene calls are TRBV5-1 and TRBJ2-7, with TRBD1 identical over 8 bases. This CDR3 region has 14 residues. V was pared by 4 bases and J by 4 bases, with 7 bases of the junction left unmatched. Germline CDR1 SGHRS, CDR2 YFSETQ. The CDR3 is CASSLDRAGYEQYF. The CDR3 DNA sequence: TGCGCCAGCAGCCTGGACAGGGCGGGTTACGAGCAGTACTTC. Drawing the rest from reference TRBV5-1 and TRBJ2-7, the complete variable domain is KAGVTQTPRYLIKTRGQQVTLSCSPISGHRSVSWYQQTPGQGLQFLFEYFSETQRNKGNFPGRFSGRQFSNSRSEMNVSTLELGDSALYLCASSLDRAGYEQYFGPGTRLTVT.